What follows are 4 T cell receptor beta chains derived from one specimen sequenced in a study of cytomegalovirus exposure and HLA in healthy donors. Researchers ran the PCR with 60 Vbeta and 13 Jbeta primers. TCRdb keeps only in-frame clones here, not all; method: immunoSEQ multiplex PCR. The table records 100,000 to 150,000 clones, around 75% of them present only once. Sequenced material: PBMCs. Receptors originate from a man aged 60 to 69 in good health and CMV-seropositive.

V and J are TRBV6-1 and TRBJ1-6; 7 positions agree with TRBD1. The germline V gene encodes CDR1 MNHNS and CDR2 SASEGT. The CDR3 has 19 residues. The ends lost 0 bases at V and 0 bases at J; junction bases unmatched: 8. Written as DNA, the CDR3 is TGTGCCAGCAGTGAAGCGCGACAGGGCTCACTCTCCTATAATTCACCCCTCCACTTT. Translated, it gives CASSEARQGSLSYNSPLHF.

The chain carries TRBV9 and TRBJ1-3; maybe TRBD1 (6 bases). CDR3 size: 16 residues. Between the trimmed V and J ends, which lost 3 bases and 9 bases, there was a span of 22 bases. Germline loops: CDR1 SGDLS, CDR2 YYNGEE. The CDR3 protein is CASSAESGTLSSTIYF. The CDR3 nucleotides read TGTGCCAGCAGCGCAGAGTCCGGGACACTTAGTAGCACCATATATTTT.

The chain employs TRBV28 and TRBJ2-2, with a weak D call TRBD2 (6 bases). The length of the CDR3 is 13 residues. Germline lookup yields CDR1 MDHEN and CDR2 SYDVKM. The V gene lost 3 bases and the J gene lost 7 bases, with 9 bases spanning the gap. CDR3 residues: CASSFRGGGELFF. The CDR3 coding sequence is TGTGCCAGCAGTTTTCGGGGAGGCGGGGAGCTGTTTTTT.

The chain joins TRBV18 to TRBJ2-2; D gene ambiguous. Germline assignment: CDR1 KGHSH and CDR2 LQKENI. With 3 bases removed from V and 5 bases from J, the gap between germline ends came to 7 bases. The CDR3 length is 13 residues. The CDR3 here is CASSPGPTGELFF. The CDR3 region has the DNA TGTGCCAGCTCACCTGGCCCAACCGGGGAGCTGTTTTTT. Filled out from reference TRBV18 and TRBJ2-2, the complete variable domain reads NAGVMQNPRHLVRRRGQEARLRCSPMKGHSHVYWYRQLPEEGLKFMVYLQKENIIDESGMPKERFSAEFPKEGPSILRIQQVVRGDSAAYFCASSPGPTGELFFGEGSRLTVL.